This entry describes one TCR beta chain. The antigen remains undetermined. Libraries were prepared by immunoSEQ multiplex PCR; TCRdb keeps only in-frame clonotypes and omits some of them. The table has around 1.1 million clones, around 82% seen once. These data belong to a study of shared clonotypes between healthy human individuals. Study findings and constraints: The sharing of about 5% of naive CD4 clonotypes was seen across several donors.

Sequenced sample: memory CD4+ T cells from PBMCs. Subset reported: CD45RA-negative fraction. This clonotype was obtained from a young man in good health. Some clones in this sample may be carry-over from other donors' samples.

Here the CDR3 DNA reads TGTGCCAGCAGCGACAAAGACAGATCCGGGGAGCTGTTTTTT. Its translation is CASSDKDRSGELFF. The chain recombines TRBV6-1 with TRBJ2-2; possible D gene TRBD1, 5 bases. The V gene lost 6 bases and the J gene lost 6 bases, with 14 bases spanning the gap. The CDR3 is 14 amino acids. Germline V gives CDR1 MNHNS, CDR2 SASEGT.